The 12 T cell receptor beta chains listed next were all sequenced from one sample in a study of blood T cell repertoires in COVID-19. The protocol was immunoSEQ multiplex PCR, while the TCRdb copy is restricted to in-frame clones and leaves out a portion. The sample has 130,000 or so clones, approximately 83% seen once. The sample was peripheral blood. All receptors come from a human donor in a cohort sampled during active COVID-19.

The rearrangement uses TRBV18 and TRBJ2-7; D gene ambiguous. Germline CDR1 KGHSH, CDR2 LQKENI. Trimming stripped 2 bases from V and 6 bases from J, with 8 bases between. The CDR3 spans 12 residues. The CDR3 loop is CASSPMSGEQYF. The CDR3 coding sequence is TGTGCCAGCTCACCAATGTCGGGCGAGCAGTACTTC.

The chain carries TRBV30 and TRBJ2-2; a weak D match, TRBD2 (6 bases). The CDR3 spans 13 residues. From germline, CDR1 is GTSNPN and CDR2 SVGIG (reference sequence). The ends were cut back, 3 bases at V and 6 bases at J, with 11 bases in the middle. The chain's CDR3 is CAWSGGPPGELFF. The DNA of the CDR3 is TGTGCCTGGAGCGGAGGGCCCCCCGGGGAGCTGTTTTTT.

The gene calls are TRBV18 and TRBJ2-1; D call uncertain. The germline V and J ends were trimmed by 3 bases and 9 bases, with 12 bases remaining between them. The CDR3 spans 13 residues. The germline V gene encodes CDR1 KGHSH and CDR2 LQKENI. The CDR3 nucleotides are TGTGCCAGCTCACCCGACGCCGGCGGTGAGCAGTTCTTC. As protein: CASSPDAGGEQFF.

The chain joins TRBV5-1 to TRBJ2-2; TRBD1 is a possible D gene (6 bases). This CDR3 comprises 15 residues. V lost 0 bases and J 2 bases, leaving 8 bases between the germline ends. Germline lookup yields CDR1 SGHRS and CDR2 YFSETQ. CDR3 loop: CASSLGGHNTGELFF. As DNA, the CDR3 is TGCGCCAGCAGCTTGGGGGGACACAACACCGGGGAGCTGTTTTTT.

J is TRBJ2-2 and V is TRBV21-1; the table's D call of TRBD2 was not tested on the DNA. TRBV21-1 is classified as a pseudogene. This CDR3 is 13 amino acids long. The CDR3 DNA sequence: TGTGCCAGCAGCATTACGGGCACCGGGGAGCTGTTTTTT. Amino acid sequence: CASSITGTGELFF.

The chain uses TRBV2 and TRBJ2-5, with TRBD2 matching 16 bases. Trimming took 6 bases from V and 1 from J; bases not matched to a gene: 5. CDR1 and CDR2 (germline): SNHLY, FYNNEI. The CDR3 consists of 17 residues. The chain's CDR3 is CASRGTSGRVPQETQYF. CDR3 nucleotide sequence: TGTGCCAGCAGGGGGACTAGCGGGAGGGTTCCCCAAGAGACCCAGTACTTC.

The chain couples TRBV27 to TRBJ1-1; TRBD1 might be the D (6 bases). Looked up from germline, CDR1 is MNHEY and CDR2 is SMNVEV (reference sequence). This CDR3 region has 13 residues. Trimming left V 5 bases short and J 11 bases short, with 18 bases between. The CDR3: CASSPPGHRIAFF. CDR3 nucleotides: TGTGCCAGCAGTCCACCGGGACATCGGATCGCTTTCTTT.

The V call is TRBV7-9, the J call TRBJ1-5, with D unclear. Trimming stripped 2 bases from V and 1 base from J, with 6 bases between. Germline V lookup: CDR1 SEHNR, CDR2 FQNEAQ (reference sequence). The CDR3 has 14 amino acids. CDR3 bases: TGTGCCAGCAGCTTACAACAGAGCAATCAGCCCCAGCATTTT. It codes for CASSLQQSNQPQHF. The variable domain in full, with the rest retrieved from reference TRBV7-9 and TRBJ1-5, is DTGVSQNPRHKITKRGQNVTFRCDPISEHNRLYWYRQTLGQGPEFLTYFQNEAQLEKSRLLSDRFSAERPKGSFSTLEIQRTEQGDSAMYLCASSLQQSNQPQHFGDGTRLSIL.

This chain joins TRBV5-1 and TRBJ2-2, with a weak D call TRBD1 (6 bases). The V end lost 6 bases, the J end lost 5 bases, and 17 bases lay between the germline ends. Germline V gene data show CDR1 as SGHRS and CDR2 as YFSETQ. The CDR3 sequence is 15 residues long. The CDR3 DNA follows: TGCGCCAGCAAGTTTGCCGCCGGGACAACCGGGGAGCTGTTTTTT. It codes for CASKFAAGTTGELFF.

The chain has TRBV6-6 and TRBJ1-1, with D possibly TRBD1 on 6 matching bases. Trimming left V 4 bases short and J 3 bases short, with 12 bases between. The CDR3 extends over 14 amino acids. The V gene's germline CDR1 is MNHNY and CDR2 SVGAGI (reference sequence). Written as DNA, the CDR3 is TGTGCCAGCAGTTCCAGGGGAGGGGACACTGAAGCTTTCTTT. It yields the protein CASSSRGGDTEAFF.

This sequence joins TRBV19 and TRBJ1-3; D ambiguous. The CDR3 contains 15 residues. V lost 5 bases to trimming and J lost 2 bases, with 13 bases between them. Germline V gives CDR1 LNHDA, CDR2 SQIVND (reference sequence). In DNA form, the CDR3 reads TGTGCCAGTAGTCCTAACCGACAAACTGGAAACACCATATATTTT. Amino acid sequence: CASSPNRQTGNTIYF.

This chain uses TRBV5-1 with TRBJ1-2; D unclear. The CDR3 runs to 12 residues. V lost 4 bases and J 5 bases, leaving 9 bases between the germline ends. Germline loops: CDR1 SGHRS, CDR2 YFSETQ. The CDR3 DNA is TGCGCCAGCAGCAGTACGGGTTATGGCTACACCTTC. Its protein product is CASSSTGYGYTF.